These T cell receptor beta chains were read from a single sample in a study of cytomegalovirus exposure and HLA in healthy donors. Measured with immunoSEQ multiplex PCR; TCRdb has only the in-frame clones, and not every one. The repertoire holds approximately 170,000 clones, 65% to 85% seen once, with approximately 2.3% in the top ten. Sequencing was done on a sample of PBMCs. These receptors came from a male donor in good health and CMV-seronegative. Each CDR3 is given with its conserved first and last residue. The D gene is left open where the match is weak. Some rows have no size entry. The others give once, few or many, or a class for an expanded clone.

size: .; D: TRBD2; V: TRBV9; J: TRBJ2-1; DNA: TGTGCCAGCAGCGTTAAACTAGCGGGAGTCCATGAGCAGTTCTTC; CDR3: CASSVKLAGVHEQFF
size: .; D: .; V: TRBV15; J: TRBJ1-5; DNA: TGTGCCACCAGCAGAGGGACAGCGAATCAGCCCCAGCATTTT; CDR3: CATSRGTANQPQHF
size: .; D: TRBD2; V: TRBV4-2; J: TRBJ2-7; DNA: TGTGCCAGCAGCCATACTAGCGGGGGTGACTACGAGCAGTACTTC; CDR3: CASSHTSGGDYEQYF
size: .; D: TRBD2; V: TRBV7-8; J: TRBJ2-7; DNA: TGTGCCAGCAGCCCTGTTTTAGCGGGGGACCCGACCTACGAGCAGTACTTC; CDR3: CASSPVLAGDPTYEQYF
size: .; D: TRBD2; V: TRBV4-3; J: TRBJ2-3; DNA: TGCGCCAGCAGCCTAGCGGGAGGGCCAACAGATACGCAGTATTTT; CDR3: CASSLAGGPTDTQYF
size: .; D: .; V: TRBV10-3; J: TRBJ1-5; DNA: TGTGCCATCAGTGGAGGAGGGGATAGCAATCAGCCCCAGCATTTT; CDR3: CAISGGGDSNQPQHF
size: .; D: .; V: TRBV21-1; J: TRBJ2-7; DNA: TGTGCCAGCAGCTTTCCCCCCAGCGCGGGAGGGATCGAGCAGTACTTC; CDR3: CASSFPPSAGGIEQYF
size: .; D: .; V: TRBV25-1; J: TRBJ1-1; DNA: TGTGCCAGCATTAGAGAGGGTGGCACTGAAGCTTTCTTT; CDR3: CASIREGGTEAFF
size: .; D: .; V: TRBV27; J: TRBJ1-5; DNA: TGTGCCAGCCAAGAAAGAAGACTCGGCACCAATCAGCCCCAGCATTTT; CDR3: CASQERRLGTNQPQHF
size: .; D: .; V: TRBV5-1; J: TRBJ2-3; DNA: TGCGCCAGCAGCCTCAGACTAGTCGGAACAGATACGCAGTATTTT; CDR3: CASSLRLVGTDTQYF
size: few; D: .; V: TRBV11-2; J: TRBJ2-5; DNA: TGTGCCAGCAGCTTAGCACAACCAGGAGAGACCCAGTACTTC; CDR3: CASSLAQPGETQYF
size: .; D: TRBD1; V: TRBV10-2; J: TRBJ2-1; DNA: TGCGCCAGCAGATCCGGGACAGGGGGCTTCAATGAGCAGTTCTTC; CDR3: CASRSGTGGFNEQFF
size: .; D: .; V: TRBV7-9; J: TRBJ2-5; DNA: TGTGCCAGCAGCTTAGGGATGGGGGGAGAGACCCAGTACTTC; CDR3: CASSLGMGGETQYF
size: .; D: .; V: TRBV11-2; J: TRBJ1-5; DNA: TGTGCCAGCAGCTTAGATCGAGGTCAGCCCCAGCATTTT; CDR3: CASSLDRGQPQHF
size: .; D: TRBD1; V: TRBV4-3; J: TRBJ1-2; DNA: TGCGCCAGCAGCCAAGGGACAGGACCTAACTATGGCTACACCTTC; CDR3: CASSQGTGPNYGYTF
size: .; D: TRBD1; V: TRBV5-1; J: TRBJ1-2; DNA: TGCGCCAGCAGCCCCAGACAGGGCGTGCCCCTTGGCTACACCTTC; CDR3: CASSPRQGVPLGYTF